What follows is one TCR beta chain and its context. This clonotype was observed a few times. No cognate antigen has been identified for it. Base qualities are not recorded, but no much larger clone differs from it by a single base. The data stem from a study of response to subunit inactivated influenza vaccine (dated by TCRdb to 2017 to 2018). Regarding the complete study: Deep quantitative T cell receptor repertoire profiling was used in the study to track responses to a trivalent subunit inactivated influenza vaccine.

Taken with the paper, the label for time point translates to: more than 40 days after influenza vaccine administration. The receptor library was made with RT-PCR. The run used an Illumina HiSeq 2500. In-frame beta chains were kept once TCRdb had trimmed the public reads at Q25 with fastp and called clones with MiXCR. CDR3 protein duplicates are merged, each entry listing the most common genes and DNA. Present in this sample are hundreds of thousands of distinct CDR3 sequences, 10% to 15% of which were seen just once. Of the sample, roughly 14% falls within the top ten clones. The research as a whole found: It was suggested by the authors that each seasonal influenza vaccination may recruit only a limited number of new T cells.

This clonotype was obtained from a man aged 50-59 years who received an inactivated influenza vaccine. Donor details come from another sample of the same person, matched by shared clones. The specimen was PBMCs from blood, collected roughly 46 days after vaccination.

The CDR3 in this case is CASSLALEIQSDGYTF. The sequenced DNA: TGTGCCAGCAGTTTAGCTTTGGAAATTCAATCTGATGGCTACACCTTC. The V and J segments used are TRBV12-3 or TRBV12-4 and TRBJ1-2, with no confidently assigned D gene. V lost 0 bases and J lost 6 bases; the stretch between them is 17 bases long. Measured from the cysteine to the phenylalanine, the CDR3 is 16 residues long. Solely the CDR3 DNA is kept, with 48 bases framed from the first base.